These T cell receptor beta chains were read from a single sample in a study of blood T cell repertoires in COVID-19. Profiled with immunoSEQ multiplex PCR; TCRdb holds only in-frame clones, not every one. The table shows 130,000 to 150,000 clones, with about 80% occurring only once. The specimen sequenced was peripheral blood. These receptors were collected from a woman of 80 years or more with acute or convalescent COVID-19. The CDR3 runs from the conserved cysteine through the conserved F or W. Each record gives: V gene, CDR3 protein.

V: TRBV3-1/TRBV3-2
CDR3: CASSQEELPRGTGYNSPLHF

V: TRBV7-2
CDR3: CASSLGSGYTF

V: TRBV27
CDR3: CASSSAAGLQETQYF

V: TRBV19
CDR3: CASSMSSELFF

V: TRBV18
CDR3: CASSPDFAGSGNTIYF

V: TRBV7-9
CDR3: CASSLTTGELFF

V: TRBV29-1
CDR3: CSVAEVRTEAFF

V: TRBV9
CDR3: CASSVRLSGATSYNEQFF

V: TRBV11-2
CDR3: CASSLAGANSPLHF

V: TRBV7-8
CDR3: CASSLDLAGGWAGELFF

V: TRBV11-2
CDR3: CASSLDTNNPYEQYF

V: TRBV27
CDR3: CAIRRGTEAFF

V: TRBV6-5
CDR3: CASNRYQETQYF

V: TRBV9
CDR3: CASSQGTAGGPSTFF

V: TRBV19
CDR3: CASTITGGSGEKLFF

V: TRBV18
CDR3: CASSLFGQAPNTGELFF

V: TRBV7-2
CDR3: CASSLRTSGGSTDTQYF

V: TRBV5-4
CDR3: CASSSIGQIYGYTF